Listed below are T cell receptor beta chains from one sample, sequenced in a study of T cells after yellow fever vaccination. TCRdb recomputed calls from the 5' RACE reads with MiXCR, one row per CDR3 protein. Of approximately 550,000 distinct CDR3 sequences listed, 15% to 20% were seen once; the top ten hold around an eighth. The source was PBMCs, collected 15 days after the yellow fever booster vaccination. These receptors all come from a man between 25 and 39 years old who received the YFV17D yellow fever vaccine. Both conserved end residues are part of each CDR3. The order of the fields is J gene, V gene, CDR3 protein.

>TRBJ2-3|TRBV29-1
CSVEGGAGTDTQYF
>TRBJ2-2|TRBV25-1
CASSESWRGGELFF
>TRBJ2-2|TRBV4-3
CASSQDGATGAGELFF
>TRBJ1-2|TRBV7-2
CASSKQQGSFGYTF
>TRBJ1-2|TRBV3-1
CASSQSGQHWGYGYTF
>TRBJ2-1|TRBV7-2
CASSSQGANEQFF
>TRBJ2-7|TRBV10-3
CAISHGQGGYEQYF
>TRBJ1-6|TRBV5-6
CASSAGQGSGSPLHF
>TRBJ1-4|TRBV29-1
CSVGISGGTNEKLFF
>TRBJ2-7|TRBV29-1
CSVDSRDSGVYEQYF
>TRBJ2-1|TRBV4-2
CASSQGPGPGEQFF